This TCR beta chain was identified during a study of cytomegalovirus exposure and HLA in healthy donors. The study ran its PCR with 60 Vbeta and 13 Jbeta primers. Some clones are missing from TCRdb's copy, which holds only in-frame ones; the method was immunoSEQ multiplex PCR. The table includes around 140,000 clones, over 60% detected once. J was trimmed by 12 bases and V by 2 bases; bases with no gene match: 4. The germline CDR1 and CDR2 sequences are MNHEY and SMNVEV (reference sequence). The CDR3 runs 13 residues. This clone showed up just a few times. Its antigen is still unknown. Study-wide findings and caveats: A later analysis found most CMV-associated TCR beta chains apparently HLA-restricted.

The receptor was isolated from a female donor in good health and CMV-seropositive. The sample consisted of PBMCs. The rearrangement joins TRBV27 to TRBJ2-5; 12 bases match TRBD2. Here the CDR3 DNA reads TGTGCCAGCAGTTTAACTAGCGGGAGGCCAAAGTACTTC. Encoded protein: CASSLTSGRPKYF.